This T cell receptor (beta chain) was sequenced during a study of cytomegalovirus exposure and HLA in healthy donors. Germline V gene data show CDR1 as KGHSH and CDR2 as LQKENI. Trimming removed 2 bases at V and 10 bases at J, with 11 bases between. This CDR3 comprises 12 residues. The PCR used 60 Vbeta and 13 Jbeta primers. The repertoire was sequenced with immunoSEQ multiplex PCR; TCRdb's copy has only in-frame clones and lacks some. The profile shows around 150,000 clones, 60% to 70% of them singletons. Study results and caveats: A cluster of highly shared sequence variants was likely a sequencing artifact. The study listed approximately 160 cytomegalovirus-associated TCR beta chains. Previously analyzed data showed that most TCR beta V segments were productive at a frequency of about 87% or about 30%. Across all donors, roughly uniform sequencing depth was an assumption of the presence/absence analyses.

On this clone: The antigen remains unidentified.

What was sequenced was PBMCs. The rearrangement joins TRBV18 to TRBJ1-2; tentative D call: TRBD1 (6 bases). This clonotype was sampled from a woman in her fifties or sixties in good health and CMV-seropositive. CDR3 in DNA: TGTGCCAGCTCACCAACAGGGAGCGACTACACCTTC. As protein: CASSPTGSDYTF. Drawing the rest from reference TRBV18 and TRBJ1-2, the complete variable domain is NAGVMQNPRHLVRRRGQEARLRCSPMKGHSHVYWYRQLPEEGLKFMVYLQKENIIDESGMPKERFSAEFPKEGPSILRIQQVVRGDSAAYFCASSPTGSDYTFGSGTRLTVV.